What follows is one T cell receptor beta chain and its context. Its antigen remains unknown. This CDR3 region has 16 residues. Germline V CDR1 and CDR2: MNHEY, SVGAGI. V was clipped by 6 bases and J by 0 bases, with 17 bases between them. The source of the sample is a study of T cell repertoires in cytomegalovirus infection. On the study more broadly: Alongside well-studied HLA-B-restricted CMV epitopes, recently identified HLA-C-restricted CMV epitopes were also used. Public TCR beta signatures indicated both CMV infection and matching HLA type. Findings of the study overall: Dominating the ex vivo response were HLA-C-restricted CMV-specific TCR beta clonotypes. Cumulative public TCR beta family frequency identified carriers of CMV plus the relevant HLA.

TCRdb ran MiXCR on the reads and lists one entry per CDR3 protein. The data hold about 920,000 distinct CDR3 sequences, with around 29% observed a single time. Here the sequenced sample was cultured CD8+ T cells from PBMCs, taken from culture after CMV antigen stimulation. The rearrangement uses TRBV6-5 and TRBJ1-2, with D possibly being TRBD1 (5 bases). This clonotype was sampled from a human donor in good health (CMV status not recorded). Some clones in this sample may be carry-over from other donors' samples. The CDR3 DNA is TGTGCCAGCAGAACGCTGAGGGGTACCCCTAACTATGGCTACACCTTC. Residues: CASRTLRGTPNYGYTF.